This T cell receptor beta chain was obtained from a study of T cell responses to AZD1222 COVID-19 vaccine. Whole-study results and caveats: White British ancestry dominated among donors, who included more females, and clonal diversity was possibly underestimated. Vaccination with two AZD1222 doses was followed by a rise in Spike-specific TCR breadth and depth. Vaccine-related CD4 TCRs covered spike, predominating at 160-218 and 743-854.

Doses given second, at about 4 or about 12 weeks, were pooled. Repertoires were generated with immunoSEQ multiplex PCR, while TCRdb's copy carries only in-frame clones and drops some. The table shows roughly 180,000 clones, with roughly nine tenths occurring only once. To note about this clone: Its antigen is not identified.

Germline-derived CDR1 and CDR2 are LNHDA and SQIVND (reference sequence). The CDR3 sequence is 16 residues long. V lost 2 bases and J lost 3, with 14 bases in between. This TCR derives from an adult who received the AZD1222 COVID-19 vaccine. This sequence joins TRBV19 and TRBJ1-5; the D gene is possibly TRBD1 (6 bases). Sequencing used peripheral blood, obtained 28 days after the second AZD1222 dose. CDR3 nucleotides: TGTGCCAGTAGTATAATGGGCAGGGGTGACAATCAGCCCCAGCATTTT. It encodes CASSIMGRGDNQPQHF.